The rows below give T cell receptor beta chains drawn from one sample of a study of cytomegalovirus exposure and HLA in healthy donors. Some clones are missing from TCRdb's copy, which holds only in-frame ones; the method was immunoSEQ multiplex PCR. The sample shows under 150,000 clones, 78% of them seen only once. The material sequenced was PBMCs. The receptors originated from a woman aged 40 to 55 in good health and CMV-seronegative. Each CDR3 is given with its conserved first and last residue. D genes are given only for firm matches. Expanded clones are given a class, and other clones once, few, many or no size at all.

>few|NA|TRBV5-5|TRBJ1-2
TGTGCCAGCAGCTTTCGGGAAAACTATGGCCACACCTTC
CASSFRENYGHTF
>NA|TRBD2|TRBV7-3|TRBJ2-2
TGTGCCAGCAGCTTCCCCGCGGGAGGCACCGGGGAGCTGTTTTTT
CASSFPAGGTGELFF
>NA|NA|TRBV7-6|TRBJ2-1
TGTGCCAGCAGCCCCCCTTTTTGGCGCGGGTCCTACAATGAGCAGTTCTTC
CASSPPFWRGSYNEQFF
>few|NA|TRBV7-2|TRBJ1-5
TGTGCCAGCAGCTTAGTAAGAATAGCGAATCAGCCCCAGCATTTT
CASSLVRIANQPQHF
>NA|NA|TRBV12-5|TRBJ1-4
TGTGCTAGTGGTTTGGTACGTCGGGAGAATGAAAAACTGTTTTTT
CASGLVRRENEKLFF
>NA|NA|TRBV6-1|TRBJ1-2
TGTGCCAGCAGTGGACAGGAAAGGGGGTCCTATGGCTACACCTTC
CASSGQERGSYGYTF
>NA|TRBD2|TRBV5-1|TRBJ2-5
TGCGTCAGCAGACCTGGACTAGCGGGAGAGACCCAGTACTTC
CVSRPGLAGETQYF
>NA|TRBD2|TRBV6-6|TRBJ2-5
TGTGCCTCAGTCCTAGCGGTGGCAGAGACCCAGCACTTC
CASVLAVAETQHF
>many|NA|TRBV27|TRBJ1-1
TGTGCCAGCAGTTTGCGCGGCTACACTGAAGCTTTCTTT
CASSLRGYTEAFF
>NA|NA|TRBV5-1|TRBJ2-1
TGCGCCAGCAGTCGGGGTAATGGGGTCAATGAGCAGTTCTTC
CASSRGNGVNEQFF
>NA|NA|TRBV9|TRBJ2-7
TGTGCCAGCAGCGTAGAGGGCGGGCCCTACGAGCAGTACTTC
CASSVEGGPYEQYF
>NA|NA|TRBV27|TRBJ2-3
TGTGCCAGCTCGCGCGGGGCGTTAGGTCATACGCAGTATTTT
CASSRGALGHTQYF
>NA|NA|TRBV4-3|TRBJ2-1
TGCGCCAGCAGCCAAGATAGTAGGGGAAGGGAGCAGTTCTTC
CASSQDSRGREQFF
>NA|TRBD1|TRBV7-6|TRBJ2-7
TGTGCCAGCAGCTTAGATGGGACAGGGGGCCACGAGCAGTACTTC
CASSLDGTGGHEQYF
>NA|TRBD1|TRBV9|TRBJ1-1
TGTGCCAGCAGCGCGTGGGGACAGGATGAAGCTTTCTTT
CASSAWGQDEAFF
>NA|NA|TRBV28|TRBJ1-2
TGTGCCAGCAGAGGACCTCCGGGAGGTAACTATGGCTACACCTTC
CASRGPPGGNYGYTF
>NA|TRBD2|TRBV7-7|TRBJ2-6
TGTGCTAGCAGCTTGGAGTGGACTAGCGGGACTCCAGGTTTCTCTGGGGCCAACGTCCTGACTTTC
CASSLEWTSGTPGFSGANVLTF
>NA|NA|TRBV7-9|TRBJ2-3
TGTGCCAGCAGCTTAGACTCAAGATCAGATACGCAGTATTTT
CASSLDSRSDTQYF
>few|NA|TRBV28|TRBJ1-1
TGTGCCAGCAGTCCCAAGACCTGGTTCGGGGTACCTGAAGCTTTCTTT
CASSPKTWFGVPEAFF
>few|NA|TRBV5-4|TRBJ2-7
TGTGCCAGCAGCTTGGGGGCCGGGGAAGCCTACGAGCAGTACTTC
CASSLGAGEAYEQYF
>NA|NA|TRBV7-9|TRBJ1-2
TGTGCCAGCAGCCTCCAAGGGGATGGCTACACCTTC
CASSLQGDGYTF
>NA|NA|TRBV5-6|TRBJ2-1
TGTGCCAGCAGCTCCTCAGGGGGGAATGAGCAGTTCTTC
CASSSSGGNEQFF
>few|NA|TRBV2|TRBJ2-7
TGTGCCAGCACAGGGGGACTTTCCCCGCTCTACGAGCAGTACTTC
CASTGGLSPLYEQYF
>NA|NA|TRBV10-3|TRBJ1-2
TGTGCCATCAGTGAGACCGGGATATCCTATGGCTACACCTTC
CAISETGISYGYTF
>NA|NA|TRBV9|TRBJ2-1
TGTGCCAGCAGCCGCTCCTACAATGAGCAGTTCTTC
CASSRSYNEQFF
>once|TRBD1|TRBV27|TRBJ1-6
TGTGCCAGCAGGACCGGACAGGAGAATTCACCCCTCCACTTT
CASRTGQENSPLHF
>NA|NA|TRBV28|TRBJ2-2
TGTGCCAGCTCTTCGTACACCGGGGAGCTGTTTTTT
CASSSYTGELFF
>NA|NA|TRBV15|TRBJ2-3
TGTGCCACCAGCAGAGAGAGGGTTGCGCAGTATTTT
CATSRERVAQYF
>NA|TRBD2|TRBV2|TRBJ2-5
TGTGCCAGCAGTGGGACTAGCAGGACCCAGTACTTC
CASSGTSRTQYF
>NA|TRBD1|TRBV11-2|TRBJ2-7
TGTGCCAGCAGCTCCCGGGACAGGGGGGGTTCCGAGCAGTACTTC
CASSSRDRGGSEQYF
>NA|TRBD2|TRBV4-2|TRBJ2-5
TGTGCCAGCAGCCAAGACTCGGTTTCTAGCGGGAGGGGAGAGACCCAGTACTTC
CASSQDSVSSGRGETQYF
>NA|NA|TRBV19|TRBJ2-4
TGTGCCAGTAGTATAGGTAGGGGTGCCAAAAACAGTCAGTACTTC
CASSIGRGAKNSQYF
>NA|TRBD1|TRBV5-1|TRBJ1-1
TGCGCCAGCAGCTTGGTAGCTTGGGACAGGATGATGAACACTGAAGCTTTCTTT
CASSLVAWDRMMNTEAFF
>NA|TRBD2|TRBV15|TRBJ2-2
TGTGCCACCAGCCGACTAGCTCAAGGGTGGGAGCTGTTTTTT
CATSRLAQGWELFF
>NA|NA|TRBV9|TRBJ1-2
TGTGCCAGCAGCGTAGGGGGTTCAGGGCGGGGCGGCTACACCTTC
CASSVGGSGRGGYTF
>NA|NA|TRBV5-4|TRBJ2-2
TGTGCCAGCAGGGGGAGCGGCACCGGGGAGCTGTTTTTT
CASRGSGTGELFF
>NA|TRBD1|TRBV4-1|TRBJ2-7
TGCGCCAGCAGCCAGGGCTTCGACAGGGGGGGCTACGAGCAGTACTTC
CASSQGFDRGGYEQYF
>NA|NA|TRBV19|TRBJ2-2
TGTGCCAGTAGTATAGGCCAGGGCGACGGGGAGCTGTTTTTT
CASSIGQGDGELFF
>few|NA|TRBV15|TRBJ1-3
TGTGCCACCAGCTCCATGACAGTCACTGGAAACACCATATATTTT
CATSSMTVTGNTIYF
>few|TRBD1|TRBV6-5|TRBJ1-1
TGTGCCATCAGACAGGGACAGAACACTGAAGCTTTCTTT
CAIRQGQNTEAFF
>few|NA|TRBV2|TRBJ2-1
TGTGCCAGCATCCTTAACAATGAGCAGTTCTTC
CASILNNEQFF
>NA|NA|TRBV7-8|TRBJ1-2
TGTGCCAGCAGCTTCAATCTGGAGGGAGCCCCAGGCTACACCTTC
CASSFNLEGAPGYTF
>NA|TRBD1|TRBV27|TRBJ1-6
TGTGCCAGCAGTTTATACAGGGGGAATTCACCCCTCCACTTT
CASSLYRGNSPLHF
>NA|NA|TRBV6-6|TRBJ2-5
TGTGCCAGCAGGGCTAGGCTAGGGGGTTTCCTTGAGACCCAGTACTTC
CASRARLGGFLETQYF
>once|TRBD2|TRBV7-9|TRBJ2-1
TGTTCCAGCAGCCATAGCGGGAGAGGGGATGAGCAGTTCTTC
CSSSHSGRGDEQFF
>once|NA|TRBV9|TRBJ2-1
TGTGCCAGCAGCGTAGAACCGGACAGTTACAATGAGCAGTTCTTC
CASSVEPDSYNEQFF
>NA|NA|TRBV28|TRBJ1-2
TGTGCCAGCAGCCCCTTAGACGGAGGGCTCTATGGCTACACCTTC
CASSPLDGGLYGYTF
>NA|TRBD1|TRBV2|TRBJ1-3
TGTGCCAGCAGTGAATCCCCGAACAGGGGGCTCGCCATATATTTT
CASSESPNRGLAIYF
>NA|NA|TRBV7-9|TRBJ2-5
TGTGCCAGCAGCTTAGCAGGTAGCAGGGGAGAGACCCAGTACTTC
CASSLAGSRGETQYF
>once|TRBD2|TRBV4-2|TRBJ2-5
TGTGCCAGCAGCCCCGGGTCGGGAGGCCGGGAGACCCAGTACTTC
CASSPGSGGRETQYF
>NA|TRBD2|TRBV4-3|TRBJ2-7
TGCGCCAGCAGCCTTTCACTAGCGGGAGGGGGTCAGTACTTC
CASSLSLAGGGQYF